This T cell receptor (beta chain) was recorded in a study of blood T cells in healthy people across ages. Study-wide results and limits: A roughly linear age-dependent decrease characterized TCR beta diversity per million T cells.

A remark on this clonotype: Its cognate antigen is unknown.

CDR1 MGHRA and CDR2 YSYEKL come from the germline V gene. CDR3 length equals 15 residues. After removal of 6 bases from V and 3 bases from J, the junction contained 5 bases not matched to a gene. Primers used in a second PCR of roughly 7 to 12 cycles were a sample-barcoded 5' primer and a J-beta primer mix. Every molecule of cDNA carried a tag from a template-switch adaptor with 12 random nucleotides. Via MiXCR, TCRdb re-called the 5' RACE reads, giving one row per CDR3 protein. The sample gives 750,000 to 950,000 distinct CDR3 sequences, about a quarter of which show up once; about 3% is in the top ten. The same specimen was also included in a second study, on T cells of mothers and their children. From that study: There were no persistent microchimeric T cell clones detected.

The rearrangement uses TRBV4-1 and TRBJ2-1, with 10 bases fitting TRBD2. Sequencing used blood. This TCR came from a boy aged 10-17 years in good health. The CDR3 DNA reads as TGCGCCAGCAGTCCAGCGGGGGGGAACTACAATGAGCAGTTCTTC. It specifies CASSPAGGNYNEQFF.